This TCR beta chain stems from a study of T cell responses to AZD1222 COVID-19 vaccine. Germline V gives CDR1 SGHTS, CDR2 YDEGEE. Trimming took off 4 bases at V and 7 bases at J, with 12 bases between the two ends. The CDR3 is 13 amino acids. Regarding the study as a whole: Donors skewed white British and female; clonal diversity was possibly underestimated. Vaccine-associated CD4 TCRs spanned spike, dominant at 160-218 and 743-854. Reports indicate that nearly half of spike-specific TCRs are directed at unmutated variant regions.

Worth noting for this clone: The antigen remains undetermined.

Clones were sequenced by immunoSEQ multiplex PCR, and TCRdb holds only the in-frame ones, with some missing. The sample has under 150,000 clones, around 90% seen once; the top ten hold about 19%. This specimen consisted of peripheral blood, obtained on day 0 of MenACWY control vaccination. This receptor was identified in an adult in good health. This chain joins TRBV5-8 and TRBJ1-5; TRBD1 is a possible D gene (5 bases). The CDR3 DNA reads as TGTGCCAGCAGCCGATCCAGGGACCAGCCCCAGCATTTT. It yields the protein CASSRSRDQPQHF.